The sequence of this T cell receptor (beta chain) was determined in a study of cytomegalovirus exposure and HLA in healthy donors. Researchers ran the PCR with 60 Vbeta and 13 Jbeta primers. Sequencing was performed with immunoSEQ multiplex PCR; in TCRdb, only in-frame clones are kept and a portion is missing. The table records 100,000 to 120,000 clones, 70% to 90% of them present only once. Notes on the study in general: Accounts indicate the classifier identified cytomegalovirus status with strong specificity and sensitivity. Across donors, presence/absence analyses took sequencing depth to be roughly uniform.

Note on this clone: Its antigen is unknown.

The V end lost 4 bases, the J end lost 5 bases, and 14 bases lay between the germline ends. CDR1 MNHEY and CDR2 SMNVEV come from the germline V gene (reference sequence). This CDR3 region has 14 residues. This sequence originates from a man in his forties in good health and CMV-seronegative. The sample taken for sequencing was PBMCs. The chain employs TRBV27 and TRBJ1-1, with D unclear. CDR3 residues: CASSYRERITEAFF. The CDR3 DNA is TGTGCCAGCAGTTATCGGGAGAGGATAACTGAAGCTTTCTTT.